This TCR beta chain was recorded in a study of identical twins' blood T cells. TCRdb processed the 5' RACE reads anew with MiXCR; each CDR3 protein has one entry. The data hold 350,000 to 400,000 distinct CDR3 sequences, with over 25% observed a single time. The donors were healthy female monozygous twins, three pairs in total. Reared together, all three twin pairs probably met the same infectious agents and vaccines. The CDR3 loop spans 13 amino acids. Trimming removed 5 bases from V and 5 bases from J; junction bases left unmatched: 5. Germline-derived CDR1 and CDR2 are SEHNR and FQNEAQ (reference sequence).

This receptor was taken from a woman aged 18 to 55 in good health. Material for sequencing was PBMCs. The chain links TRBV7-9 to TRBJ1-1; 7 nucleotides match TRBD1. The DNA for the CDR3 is TGTGCCAGCAGCCCCGGGACAGCTACTGAAGCTTTCTTT. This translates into CASSPGTATEAFF.